The 6 T cell receptor beta chains listed next were all sequenced from one sample in a study of T cells in Graves' hyperthyroidism and ophthalmopathy. It was RNA transcripts that yielded the amplified TCR beta CDR3 regions. The primer set for the first-round RT-PCR of the TCR CDR3 was HTBI. TCRdb re-analysed the multiplex PCR reads in MiXCR, keeping a single row per CDR3 protein. Of almost 600,000 distinct CDR3 sequences in the sample, 46% were seen once. Sequencing was performed on peripheral blood or thyroid tissue (not recorded which). These TCRs come from a woman aged 18-29 years with Graves' hyperthyroidism.

As for this clonotype: With a much larger clone just one base away, this may be a read error. CDR3 protein: CASSDPTGLETQYF. DNA of the CDR3: TGTGCCAGCAGCGACCCGACAGGGTTGGAGACCCAGTACTTC. The rearrangement links TRBV2 to TRBJ2-5; TRBD1 aligns across 7 bases. Unmatched junction bases numbered 9, after V lost 6 bases and J lost 5 bases. CDR1 is SNHLY and CDR2 is FYNNEI in the germline V gene. This CDR3 has 14 residues.

The chain combines TRBV24-1 with TRBJ2-6; the D gene is possibly TRBD2 (6 bases). The CDR3 consists of 15 residues. Looked up from germline, CDR1 is KGHDR and CDR2 is SFDVKD. This CDR3 is CAPLAFSSGANVLTF. CDR3 nucleotide sequence: TGTGCTCCCCTAGCGTTCAGCTCTGGGGCCAACGTCCTGACTTTC.

In this sample, this clonotype turned up many times. The chain has TRBV7-2 and TRBJ1-2; D gene ambiguous. V lost 1 base and J 0 bases, leaving 12 bases between the germline ends. This CDR3 region has 16 residues. Germline V gives CDR1 SGHTA, CDR2 FQGNSA. The CDR3 region has the DNA TGTGCCAGCAGCTTAGACCTTCGGGGAACTAACTATGGCTACACCTTC. It yields the protein CASSLDLRGTNYGYTF.

This clonotype was observed a few times. CDR3 in amino acids: CASSPVTGELFF. In nucleotides, the CDR3 is TGTGCCAGCAGCCCCGTCACAGGGGAGCTGTTTTTT. The rearrangement joins TRBV13 to TRBJ2-2; no reliable D call. The CDR3 contains 12 residues. CDR1 and CDR2 (germline): PRHDT, FYEKMQ (reference sequence). V lost 5 bases to trimming and J lost 8 bases, with 9 bases between them.

The rearrangement links TRBV2 to TRBJ1-1; 11 bases align to TRBD1. Germline V gives CDR1 SNHLY, CDR2 FYNNEI. With 6 bases clipped from V and 5 bases from J, the junction kept 8 bases outside the gene matches. This CDR3 comprises 15 residues. The CDR3 nucleotides are TGTGCCAGCAGCACCGATAGGGACAGGGGGACTGAAGCTTTCTTT. Translation gives CASSTDRDRGTEAFF.

The chain couples TRBV12-3 or TRBV12-4 to TRBJ2-3; D is undetermined. V shed 2 bases and J shed 4 bases, with 10 bases lying between them. This CDR3 is built from 14 residues. CDR3 sequence (DNA): TGTGCCAGCAGTTTAAGTCTAGGCTCAGATACGCAGTATTTT. This codes for CASSLSLGSDTQYF.